This T cell receptor beta chain was captured by sequencing in a study of early T cells in non-severe SARS-CoV-2 infection. At the level of the study: Unsorted whole-blood RNA was sequenced in bulk, leaving chains unpaired.

Trimming cost V 4 bases and J 15 bases; bases outside gene matches: 17. The V gene's germline CDR1 is MNHEY and CDR2 SVGAGI. This CDR3 has 15 amino acids. Ten or more counts support this clonotype. Individual cDNA molecules received unique molecular identifiers during library preparation. TCRdb re-analysed the 5' RACE reads in MiXCR, keeping a single row per CDR3 protein. The sample has around 62,000 distinct CDR3 sequences, around 4.9% seen once. The clonotype was recovered from an adult who was a healthcare worker with PCR-confirmed SARS-CoV-2 infection or an uninfected control (not recorded which). Sequencing input: whole blood. The chain carries TRBV6-5 and TRBJ2-1; 8 nucleotides agree with TRBD2. CDR3 in DNA: TGTGCCAGCAGTTCCACCCTGGGATGGGCGGGAGGTCTGTTCTTC. Encoded protein: CASSSTLGWAGGLFF.